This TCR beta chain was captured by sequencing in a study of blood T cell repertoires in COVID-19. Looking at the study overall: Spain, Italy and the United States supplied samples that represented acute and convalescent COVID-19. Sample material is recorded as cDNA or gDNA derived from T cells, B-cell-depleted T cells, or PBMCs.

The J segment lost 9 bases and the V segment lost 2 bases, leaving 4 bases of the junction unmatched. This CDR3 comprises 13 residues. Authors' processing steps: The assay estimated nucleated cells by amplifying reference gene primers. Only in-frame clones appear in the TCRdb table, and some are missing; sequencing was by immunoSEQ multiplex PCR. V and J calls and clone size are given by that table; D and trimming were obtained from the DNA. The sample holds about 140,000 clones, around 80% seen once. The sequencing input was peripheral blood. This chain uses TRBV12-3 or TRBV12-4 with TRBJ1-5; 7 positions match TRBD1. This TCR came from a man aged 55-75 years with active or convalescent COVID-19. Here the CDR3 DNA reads TGTGCCAGCAGTTTACACCAGGGGGGGCCCCAGCATTTT. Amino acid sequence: CASSLHQGGPQHF.